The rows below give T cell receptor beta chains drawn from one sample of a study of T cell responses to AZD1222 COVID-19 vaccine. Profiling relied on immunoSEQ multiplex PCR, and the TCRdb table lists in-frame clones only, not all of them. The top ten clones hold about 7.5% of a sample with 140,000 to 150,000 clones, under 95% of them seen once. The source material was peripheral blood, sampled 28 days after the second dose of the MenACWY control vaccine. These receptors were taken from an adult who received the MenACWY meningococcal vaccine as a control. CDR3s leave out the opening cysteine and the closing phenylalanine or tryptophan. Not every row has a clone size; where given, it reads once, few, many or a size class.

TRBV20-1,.,SASFGGSGNTIY
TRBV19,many,ASSTSRDGYT
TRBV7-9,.,ASSLDGLSTDTQY
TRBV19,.,ASSSGAGRYEQY
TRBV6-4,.,ASSDTGFGNSPLH
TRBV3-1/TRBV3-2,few,ASSQLEQGAQY
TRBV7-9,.,ASSLGWSGQGSHEQY
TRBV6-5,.,ASSQRNYGYT
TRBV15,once,ATSSPSGGVKNEQY
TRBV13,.,ASSLGGGQGAINEKLF
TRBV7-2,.,ASSKDPGQGAFQPQH
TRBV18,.,ASSPDDQPQH
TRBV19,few,ASQNRANTEAF
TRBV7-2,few,ASSLSGVAGNTIY
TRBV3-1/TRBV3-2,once,ASSQGGSNQPQH
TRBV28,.,ASSSGDSFTDTQY
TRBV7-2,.,ASSLDRGEQY
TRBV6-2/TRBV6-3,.,ASSWSGGAHGELF
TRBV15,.,ATSRPTAGITEAF
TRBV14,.,ASSRDRAPNYGYT
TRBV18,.,ASSPTGEAEAF
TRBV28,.,ASTIMRSRVGQPQH
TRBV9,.,ASSVGGQGRTEAF
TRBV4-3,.,ASSRTGATEAF
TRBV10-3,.,AISDQPGQGTFQPQH
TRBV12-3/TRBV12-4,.,ASTWGGYSEAF
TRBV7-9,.,ASSRGGQETQY
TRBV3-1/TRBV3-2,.,ASSSPGQVGQTQY
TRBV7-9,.,ASRTGATNEKLF
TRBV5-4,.,ASRRTSGGPDTQY
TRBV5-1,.,ASRAGADTEAF
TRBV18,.,ASSPGGDTQY
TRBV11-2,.,ASSSGRLNTEAF